This TCR beta chain was sequenced in a study of beta chain features in type 1 diabetes (dated by TCRdb to between 2018 and 2020). Regarding the research as a whole: Patients and healthy donors did not differ in mean age, gender distribution, total cell number or subset yield. A total of 100 million to 110 million sorted cells were examined across all samples, and a strong correlation was observed between cell number per subset and RNA yield. The study compared the TCRB repertoires of sorted circulating CD4+ T cell subsets in recently diagnosed type 1 diabetes patients with those in matched healthy donors. Regulatory and stem cell-like memory subsets were isolated from only 8 patients and roughly 8 healthy donors, whereas naive and central memory subsets came from all 30 or so donors.

Findings and caveats that apply to the study as a whole: Type 1 diabetes patients showed a moderate but significant shortening of TCRB CDR3 length in all four CD4+ subsets. Shorter templates might be favored by PCR, yet because patient and control samples were amplified and corrected together, any such skew would affect both groups equally. The naive, central memory and regulatory TCRB repertoires appeared to resemble one another more closely among patients than among healthy donors. HLA sub-analyses involved small numbers of individuals, so any influence of HLA type on TCRB rearrangement remained unresolved. Because cDNA was sequenced instead of genomic DNA, activated cells with high expression could be over-represented, although the groups did not differ in activation or CD3 levels. At VDJ recombination sites, type 1 diabetes patients had fewer insertions and more deleted nucleotides, which implies abnormalities in thymic rearrangement.

This clone was seen only once. This clone's antigen is unknown. Base qualities were left out, and no much larger clone turns up one base away. From each donor, a single peripheral blood sample of 95 to 150 mL on average was drawn into heparinised tubes. A BD FACSAria II and a panel including CD45RO, CCR7, CD25, CD127, CD95 and CD27 were used to sort naive, central memory, regulatory and stem cell-like memory CD4+ T cells. All sorted populations exceeded 95% purity. PBMCs were isolated immediately by Lymphoprep density gradient centrifugation and stained directly without culture. To minimize batch effects, samples were stained and sorted in pairs, one healthy donor with one patient per experiment. The High Capacity cDNA Reverse Transcription Kit was used to reverse transcribe all of the isolated RNA, meaning that expressed TCRB transcripts were what got sequenced. Deep immunoSEQ sequencing was performed on naive, central memory and regulatory T cell samples, with an average of around 3.5 million total reads per sample. Sorted cells were lysed in RLT buffer, and RNA was extracted using DNase-treated RNeasy Micro or Mini kits according to cell number. To prevent cross-contamination, each cell subset was processed individually, whereas patient and healthy donor samples were processed jointly. TCRB sequences were amplified from cDNA with the immunoSEQ multiplex PCR, producing 87-bp fragments spanning the CDR3 region. The amplicons were sequenced using the Illumina HiSeq platform. The authors processed their data as follows. Synthetic template baselines were used to correct PCR bias computationally, reads within Hamming distance 2 were collapsed, and singletons that could not be merged were discarded. By aligning reads against IMGT, V, D and J genes, CDR3 length, and insertions or deletions at six rearrangement sites were assigned. Clonotype counts were normalized to sorted cell number within each subset before computing true diversity and Gini coefficients with the tcR R package. The overlap coefficient, calculated on TCRB nucleotide sequences, was used to measure repertoire sharing. This is the immuneACCESS table as TCRdb keeps it, with only in-frame sequences that have V and J called. A part of the clones is gone; compared with another copy, unresolved V genes explain less than half, and the rest is unexplained. V, J and clone size reflect that table, while D and trimming were determined from the DNA. The sample yields 40,000 or so clones; around 50% were counted once. The ten largest clones represent less than 2.5% of the sample.

The sample comprised Tregs from blood. According to the study, the label for this sample's cell subset or site signals: regulatory CD4+ T cells. The sequence derives from a young woman in good health.

The CDR3 corresponds to CASSQTGGVSGNTIYF. The DNA sequence follows: TGTGCCAGCAGTCAGACAGGGGGTGTCTCTGGAAACACCATATATTTT. Here the chain combines TRBV6-6 and TRBJ1-3; 9 of the junction bases match TRBD1. The junction shows trimming of 5 bases on V and 0 bases on J, and the gene matches do not reach 5 bases of it. The CDR3 covers 16 residues, taking in both the cysteine and the phenylalanine. Only the CDR3 part of the read is kept: 48 bases, read in frame from the first base. The germline V gene (reference sequence) gives CDR1 as MNHNY and CDR2 as SVGAGI.